The T cell receptor beta chain described here comes from a study of control samples from healthy donors and cancer patients (dated by TCRdb to about 2020). There are 14 amino acids in the CDR3, from cysteine to phenylalanine inclusive. The read is trimmed to its CDR3 DNA, 42 bases read in frame from base 1. From a lookup of the germline V gene, CDR1 and CDR2 are MDHEN and SYDVKM. V is trimmed back by 2 bases and J by 5 bases, and the junction contains 3 bases that no gene match accounts for. Library preparation employed the immunoSEQ multiplex PCR assay. TCRdb retrieved this table from immuneACCESS and kept in-frame rearrangements only. Not all clones are present; in checked studies, unresolved V genes account for under half, and no reason is known for the remainder. Present in this sample are about 150,000 clones, more than 85% of which were seen just once. More than 2% of the sample is taken by the ten largest.

To note about this clone: There is no known antigen for this receptor. Base qualities are not at hand, and no much larger clone is one base apart.

Here the chain combines TRBV28 and TRBJ2-7, with 10 bases matching TRBD1. The TCR comes from a man between 45 and 60 years old in good health. What was sequenced was blood. The nucleotide sequence reads as follows: TGTGCCAGCAGTTTAGGGACAGGGGTAAACGAGCAGTACTTC. This gives the protein CASSLGTGVNEQYF.